The source of this TCR beta chain is a study of blood T cell repertoires in COVID-19. As for the study in general: Sites across the United States, Italy and Spain contributed samples from acute and convalescent COVID-19. Nucleic acid was either cDNA or gDNA, and it came from T cells, B-cell-depleted T cells, or PBMCs.

Libraries were prepared by immunoSEQ multiplex PCR; TCRdb keeps only in-frame clonotypes and omits some of them. The table has approximately 200,000 clones, less than 85% seen once. Trimming at V came to 3 bases and at J to 2 bases, leaving 8 bases not matched to a gene. This CDR3 spans 15 amino acids. Germline CDR1 SGHNT, CDR2 YYREEE (reference sequence). Material for sequencing was PBMCs or T cells enriched from blood (not recorded which). The clonotype was recovered from a man aged 40-49 years who had recovered from COVID-19. The J gene is TRBJ2-7, the V gene TRBV5-4, with TRBD2 identical over 7 bases. In DNA, the CDR3 is TGTGCCAGCAGCTCCGGGACTATCCGGCCCTACGAGCAGTACTTC. This codes for CASSSGTIRPYEQYF.